The 31 T cell receptor beta chains below come from one sample, sequenced in a study of T cells in Graves' hyperthyroidism and ophthalmopathy. Amplification yielded TCR beta CDR3 regions, with RNA transcripts as the source. Primed by the HTBI set, a first-round RT-PCR was run on the TCR CDR3. Each CDR3 protein gets one entry after TCRdb re-called the multiplex PCR reads with MiXCR. The table shows around 580,000 distinct CDR3 sequences, with 35% to 55% occurring only once. Sequencing was carried out using peripheral blood or thyroid tissue (not recorded which). The origin of the receptors is a young woman with Graves' hyperthyroidism.

This clonotype was found many times. The chain combines TRBV20-1 with TRBJ2-2; 7 positions match TRBD2. Germline V lookup: CDR1 DFQATT, CDR2 SNEGSKA (reference sequence). This CDR3 region has 14 residues. With V trimmed by 3 bases and J by 7 bases, 8 bases remained unmatched. The CDR3 protein is CSARGPSGGGELFF. The CDR3 DNA reads TGCAGTGCTAGGGGGCCTAGCGGCGGCGGGGAGCTGTTTTTT.

The table lists this clonotype with a count of one. The missing conserved phenylalanine or tryptophan at the end of this CDR3 makes a read error likely. No DNA is shown, since the ends of the CDR3 on it are uncertain; the CDR3 is the one TCRdb lists. V and J are TRBV7-9 and TRBJ2-7. The CDR3 is 8 residues long, counting both termini. Germline CDR1 and CDR2: SEHNR and FQNEAQ (reference sequence). The CDR3 region is CASLNANT.

This chain uses TRBV7-6 with TRBJ2-3; D is perhaps TRBD1 (6 bases). This CDR3 comprises 16 residues. The V gene lost 5 bases and the J gene lost 1 base, with 16 bases spanning the gap. Per germline, CDR1 SGHVS and CDR2 FNYEAQ. Here the CDR3 reads CASSLTGTPGTDTQYF. CDR3 bases: TGTGCCAGCAGCCTAACCGGGACACCCGGCACAGATACGCAGTATTTT.

As for this clonotype: Likely a read error: the CDR3 ends without its conserved phenylalanine or tryptophan. The chain is built from TRBV7-2 and TRBJ1-1, with no clear D. There are 12 residues in the CDR3. The germline gives CDR1 SGHTA, CDR2 FQGNSA. Trimming stripped 4 bases from V and 3 bases from J, with 6 bases between. The CDR3 sequence: CASSSTDTEAFS. DNA of the CDR3: TGTGCCAGCAGCTCTACAGACACTGAAGCTTTCTCT.

As for this clonotype: This sequence may be a read error, since a much larger clone differs from it by one base. The chain has TRBV20-1 and TRBJ2-7; TRBD2 matches 8 bases. The V gene's germline CDR1 is DFQATT and CDR2 SNEGSKA (reference sequence). The CDR3 runs to 17 residues. V gave up 0 bases and J gave up 5 bases; unmatched junction bases: 15. The CDR3 DNA is TGCAGTGCTAGAGATGAAGCGGGAGCCTCCTTTTCCCACGAGCAGTACTTC. Protein product: CSARDEAGASFSHEQYF.

The rearrangement joins TRBV24-1 to TRBJ2-3, with D hard to call. Germline V gives CDR1 KGHDR, CDR2 SFDVKD. Between the trimmed V and J ends, which lost 9 bases and 1 base, there was a span of 13 bases. This CDR3 comprises 14 residues. The CDR3 spells CATSSRLGTDTQYF. DNA for the CDR3: TGTGCCACCTCCTCGAGGCTTGGCACAGATACGCAGTATTTT.

In this sample, this clonotype turned up a few times. V and J are TRBV4-2 and TRBJ1-1; D call uncertain. This CDR3 region has 16 residues. V was clipped by 0 bases and J by 1 base, with 12 bases between them. Germline loops: CDR1 LGHNA, CDR2 YNFKEQ. CDR3 residues: CASSQDGYRGNTEAFF. CDR3 DNA: TGTGCCAGCAGCCAAGACGGGTACCGAGGGAACACTGAAGCTTTCTTT.

This clonotype has at least ten counts. V gene TRBV19 combines with J gene TRBJ2-7; D perhaps matches TRBD2 (6 bases). Germline values: CDR1 LNHDA, CDR2 SQIVND (reference sequence). The V gene lost 5 bases and the J gene lost 4 bases, with 18 bases spanning the gap. This CDR3 has 15 residues. The CDR3 nucleotides read TGTGCCAGTAGTCTATCCGGGACTGCCGCATACGAGCAGTACTTC. Translated: CASSLSGTAAYEQYF. Full variable domain (remainder filled in from reference TRBV19 and TRBJ2-7): DGGITQSPKYLFRKEGQNVTLSCEQNLNHDAMYWYRQDPGQGLRLIYYSQIVNDFQKGDIAEGYSVSREKKESFPLTVTSAQKNPTAFYLCASSLSGTAAYEQYFGPGTRLTVT.

This clonotype has a count of ten or more. This chain joins TRBV3-1 and TRBJ2-7; 12 bases line up with TRBD2. CDR1 and CDR2 (germline): LGHDT, YNNKEL (reference sequence). The CDR3 length is 15 residues. The V gene end was trimmed by 2 bases and the J gene end by 4 bases; junction bases not matched to a gene: 3. The CDR3: CASSQLAGGAYEQYF. CDR3 in DNA: TGTGCCAGCAGCCAACTAGCGGGAGGGGCGTACGAGCAGTACTTC.

This clonotype was recorded at least ten times. This chain connects TRBV6-5 to TRBJ1-1, with D possibly matching TRBD1 (5 bases). CDR1 is MNHEY, CDR2 SVGAGI, per germline. V lost 1 base to trimming and J lost 9 bases, with 12 bases between them. The CDR3 totals 13 residues. The CDR3 DNA reads TGTGCCAGCAGTTACTATGGCGGGACTAAAGCTTTCTTT. Translation: CASSYYGGTKAFF.

A single count supports this clonotype. This chain joins TRBV25-1 and TRBJ1-2, with 11 positions matching TRBD1. The CDR3 extends over 16 amino acids. Germline-derived CDR1 and CDR2 are MGHDK and SYGVNS. Germline trimming cut 3 bases from V and 4 bases from J; bases unmatched to any gene: 7. The CDR3 coding sequence is TGTGCCAGCAGTGATACGGGACAGGGGGTGTTCTATGGCTACACCTTC. Amino acid sequence: CASSDTGQGVFYGYTF.

The chain couples TRBV7-2 to TRBJ2-5, with 8 bases matching TRBD1. J was trimmed by 10 bases and V by 5 bases; bases with no gene match: 6. Per the germline V gene, CDR1 is SGHTA and CDR2 is FQGNSA. The CDR3 spans 12 residues. In DNA, the CDR3 is TGTGCCAGCAGCCGGCGACAGGGGAACCAGTACTTC. Its translation is CASSRRQGNQYF.

The chain couples TRBV20-1 to TRBJ2-7; D perhaps matches TRBD2 (6 bases). V was cut by 2 bases and J by 7 bases, with 18 bases left in between. This CDR3 has 14 amino acids. Germline-derived CDR1 and CDR2 are DFQATT and SNEGSKA (reference sequence). CDR3 residues: CSARTGDTWDEQYF. The CDR3 coding sequence is TGCAGTGCTAGAACGGGAGACACCTGGGATGAGCAGTACTTC.

This rearrangement joins TRBV29-1 to TRBJ1-5, with 10 bases fitting TRBD1. The CDR3 has 14 residues. From germline, CDR1 is SQVTM and CDR2 ANQGSEA. The V gene end was trimmed by 7 bases and the J gene end by 3 bases; junction bases not matched to a gene: 6. The CDR3 sequence: CSARQGAFNQPQHF. DNA for the CDR3: TGCAGCGCTAGACAGGGGGCGTTCAATCAGCCCCAGCATTTT.

This chain joins TRBV10-3 and TRBJ2-5; TRBD2 might be the D (5 bases). The CDR3 spans 13 residues. Germline V CDR1 and CDR2: ENHRY, SYGVKD. Trimming took 6 bases from V and 4 from J, leaving 12 bases between them. The CDR3 DNA sequence: TGTGCCATCAGGGGAGCACACGGAGAGACCCAGTACTTC. It translates to CAIRGAHGETQYF.

The chain is built from TRBV29-1 and TRBJ1-2; 9 bases are a match to TRBD1. Germline CDR1 reads SQVTM; CDR2 reads ANQGSEA. The CDR3 has 13 residues. The V and J ends lost 4 bases and 1 base, in that order; junction bases with no gene match: 1. The CDR3 DNA follows: TGCAGCGTTGGGGACAGGGTTAACTATGGCTACACCTTC. It translates to CSVGDRVNYGYTF.

The table lists this clonotype with many counts. CDR3 loop: CASSVATGGYYGYTF. CDR3 bases: TGTGCCAGCAGCGTAGCTACAGGGGGCTACTATGGCTACACCTTC. The chain carries TRBV9 and TRBJ1-2, with 9 positions matching TRBD1. CDR1 is SGDLS, CDR2 YYNGEE, per germline. The CDR3 extends over 15 amino acids. Trimming took 0 bases from V and 3 from J; bases not matched to a gene: 3.

The chain is built from TRBV10-3 and TRBJ2-7, with D possibly matching TRBD1 (5 bases). CDR3 size: 17 residues. CDR1 is ENHRY and CDR2 is SYGVKD in the germline V gene. The ends were cut back, 6 bases at V and 0 bases at J, with 21 bases in the middle. This CDR3 reads CAIRPRPGQTSSYEQYF. In DNA form, the CDR3 reads TGTGCCATCAGACCCAGACCCGGACAAACGAGCTCCTACGAGCAGTACTTC.

The V and J genes are TRBV7-9 and TRBJ1-2; D gene unclear. The CDR3 totals 12 residues. V gave up 5 bases and J gave up 6 bases, with 10 bases separating them. Germline V gene lookup returns CDR1 SEHNR and CDR2 FQNEAQ (reference sequence). In nucleotides, the CDR3 is TGTGCCAGCAGCCTAGAGGCGAATGGCTACACCTTC. Translating gives CASSLEANGYTF.

The chain has TRBV9 and TRBJ2-1; 11 bases are shared with TRBD1. V shed 5 bases, J shed 6 bases, and the junction held 7 bases outside the gene matches. Germline V gene sequence: CDR1 SGDLS, CDR2 YYNGEE. This CDR3 spans 15 amino acids. The CDR3 spells CASSPSGTGGNEQFF. DNA of the CDR3: TGTGCCAGCAGTCCCTCCGGGACAGGGGGCAATGAGCAGTTCTTC.

This clonotype was seen only once. V and J are TRBV10-3 and TRBJ1-2; the match to TRBD1 covers 7 bases. In germline, CDR1 is ENHRY, CDR2 SYGVKD. V was clipped by 8 bases and J by 9 bases; unmatched bases: 9. The CDR3 runs to 12 residues. CDR3 amino acids: CAIDRDLGSYTF. CDR3 DNA sequence: TGTGCCATCGACAGGGATTTGGGGAGCTACACCTTC.

Concerning this clonotype itself: Just one base apart from a much larger clone, this may be a read error. This rearrangement joins TRBV7-2 to TRBJ2-7; D gene ambiguous. CDR1 is SGHTA, CDR2 FQGNSA, per germline. The CDR3 totals 13 residues. The CDR3 loop reads CASSQTDGYGQYF. The CDR3 nucleotides read TGTGCCAGCAGCCAGACGGACGGCTACGGGCAGTACTTC.

This clonotype was observed at least ten times. This sequence joins TRBV7-2 and TRBJ2-7; 8 bases line up with TRBD1. The CDR3 runs to 15 residues. Germline V gene data show CDR1 as SGHTA and CDR2 as FQGNSA. Trimming removed 5 bases from V and 1 base from J; junction bases left unmatched: 7. CDR3 DNA: TGTGCCAGCAGCCCTCGGACAGGGAATTCCTACGAGCAGTACTTC. It translates to CASSPRTGNSYEQYF.

At least ten counts were recorded for this clonotype. The chain joins TRBV19 to TRBJ1-5, with 9 bases aligning to TRBD1. Losses at the gene ends were 1 base for V and 7 bases for J; bases not matched to a gene: 8. CDR3 length equals 16 residues. Germline values: CDR1 LNHDA, CDR2 SQIVND (reference sequence). DNA for the CDR3: TGTGCCAGTAGTATAGGGACAGGGGTTGGCATCCAGCCCCAGCATTTT. It encodes CASSIGTGVGIQPQHF.

CDR3: CASTRTAGRSEQFF. The CDR3 nucleotides read TGTGCCAGCACCAGGACAGCGGGGCGGAGTGAGCAGTTCTTC. This chain links TRBV5-5 with TRBJ2-5; tentative D call: TRBD2 (7 bases). The end of the DNA fits TRBJ2-1 better, so the J call may be wrong. The CDR3 runs to 14 residues. Germline V gene data show CDR1 as SGHKS and CDR2 as YYEKEE (reference sequence).

CDR3: CASSPRDRAGQYF. In DNA, the CDR3 is TGTGCCAGCAGCCCTCGGGACAGGGCCGGGCAGTACTTC. The V gene is TRBV7-2, the J gene TRBJ2-7; 9 nucleotides line up with TRBD1. The CDR3 covers 13 residues. V lost 5 bases and J lost 9; bases outside the gene matches: 8. The V gene's germline CDR1 is SGHTA and CDR2 FQGNSA.

In its sample, this clonotype was seen many times. V usage is TRBV24-1 and J usage is TRBJ2-7; D possibly matches TRBD1 or TRBD2 (5 bases each). CDR3 length: 16 amino acids. Germline-derived CDR1 and CDR2 are KGHDR and SFDVKD. Trimming removed 3 bases at V and 0 bases at J, with 14 bases between. The CDR3 DNA reads as TGTGCCACCAGTGATCCGGGACGTGGCGGCTCCTACGAGCAGTACTTC. Translating gives CATSDPGRGGSYEQYF.

The chain is built from TRBV7-2 and TRBJ1-2; D gene ambiguous. This CDR3 region has 11 residues. Germline CDR1 is SGHTA and CDR2 is FQGNSA. V shed 3 bases and J shed 13 bases, with 12 bases lying between them. As DNA, the CDR3 is TGTGCCAGCAGCTTGGACGGAGGGCTCACCTTC. This translates into CASSLDGGLTF.

This clonotype has ten or more counts. The chain joins TRBV29-1 to TRBJ2-2; D ambiguous. CDR3 length equals 13 residues. The germline CDR1 and CDR2 sequences are SQVTM and ANQGSEA. Trimming removed 2 bases at V and 5 bases at J, with 9 bases between. CDR3 region: CSVESVPTGELFF. The CDR3 nucleotides are TGCAGCGTTGAATCTGTCCCTACCGGGGAGCTGTTTTTT.

The chain links TRBV6-6 to TRBJ2-5; 7 nucleotides line up with TRBD1. Germline values: CDR1 MNHNY, CDR2 SVGAGI (reference sequence). The CDR3 consists of 14 residues. With 6 bases clipped from V and 5 bases from J, the junction kept 9 bases outside the gene matches. For the CDR3, the DNA is TGTGCCAGCAGCCGTTCCGGGACAGTCGAGACCCAGTACTTC. Its translation is CASSRSGTVETQYF.

This clonotype has at least ten counts. This rearrangement joins TRBV29-1 to TRBJ2-5; D is uncertain. The V end was cut by 7 bases, the J end by 6 bases, with 9 bases between. This CDR3 spans 10 amino acids. Germline CDR1 SQVTM, CDR2 ANQGSEA. This CDR3 is CSGLKQTQYF. CDR3 in DNA: TGCAGCGGACTGAAACAGACCCAGTACTTC.